The rows below give T cell receptor beta chains drawn from one sample of a study of PD-1 blockade in classical Hodgkin lymphoma. TCRdb's copy holds only in-frame clones and misses some; the assay was immunoSEQ multiplex PCR. The sample holds just under 45,000 clones, approximately 79% seen once. Sequencing used peripheral blood mononuclear cells (PBMCs), obtained before the second cycle of nivolumab. The receptors stem from a human donor with classical Hodgkin lymphoma. Both conserved end residues are part of each CDR3.

v_call	j_call	cdr3_aa
TRBV14	TRBJ2-7	CASSQGRGPLNEQYF
TRBV6-5	TRBJ2-2	CASRAGVSNTGELFF
TRBV5-8	TRBJ2-7	CASSLAGTGVYEQYF
TRBV10-3	TRBJ2-7	CAISEGLAGSTSYEQYF
TRBV4-3	TRBJ2-5	CASSQAGRETQYF
TRBV30	TRBJ2-3	CAWSTGLPTDTQYF
TRBV7-6	TRBJ2-1	CASTSGTSGSNEQFF
TRBV19	TRBJ1-3	CASLIGGTVGNTIYF
TRBV9	TRBJ1-2	CASSARTGGASYGYTF
TRBV7-8	TRBJ1-5	CASSSQGVSNQPQHF
TRBV5-6	TRBJ1-6	CASSLAGRLFTPLHF
TRBV28	TRBJ1-5	CASSFVREAGQPQHF
TRBV7-6	TRBJ1-1	CASSLVGERDEAFF
TRBV11-2	TRBJ1-5	CASSLGRQGPNQPQHF
TRBV2	TRBJ2-7	CASSEGTGVYEQYF
TRBV7-2	TRBJ1-3	CASSLEEGSGNTIYF